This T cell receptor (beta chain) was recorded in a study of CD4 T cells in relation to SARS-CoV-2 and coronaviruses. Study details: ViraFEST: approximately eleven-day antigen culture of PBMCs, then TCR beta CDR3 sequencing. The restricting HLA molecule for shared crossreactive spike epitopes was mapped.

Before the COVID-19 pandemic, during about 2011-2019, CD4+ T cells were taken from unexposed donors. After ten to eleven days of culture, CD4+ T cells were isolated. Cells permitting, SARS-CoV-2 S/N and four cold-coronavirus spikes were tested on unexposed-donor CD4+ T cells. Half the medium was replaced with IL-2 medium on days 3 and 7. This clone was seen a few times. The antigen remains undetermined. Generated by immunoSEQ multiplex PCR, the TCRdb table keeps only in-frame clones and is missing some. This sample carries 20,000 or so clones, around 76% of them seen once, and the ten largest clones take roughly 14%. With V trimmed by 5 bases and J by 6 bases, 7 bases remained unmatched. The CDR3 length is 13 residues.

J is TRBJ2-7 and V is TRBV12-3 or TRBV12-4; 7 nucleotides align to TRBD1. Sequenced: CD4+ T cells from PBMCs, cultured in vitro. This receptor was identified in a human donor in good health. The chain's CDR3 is CASSPRTGGEQYF. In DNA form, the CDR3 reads TGTGCCAGCAGTCCACGGACAGGTGGCGAGCAGTACTTC.